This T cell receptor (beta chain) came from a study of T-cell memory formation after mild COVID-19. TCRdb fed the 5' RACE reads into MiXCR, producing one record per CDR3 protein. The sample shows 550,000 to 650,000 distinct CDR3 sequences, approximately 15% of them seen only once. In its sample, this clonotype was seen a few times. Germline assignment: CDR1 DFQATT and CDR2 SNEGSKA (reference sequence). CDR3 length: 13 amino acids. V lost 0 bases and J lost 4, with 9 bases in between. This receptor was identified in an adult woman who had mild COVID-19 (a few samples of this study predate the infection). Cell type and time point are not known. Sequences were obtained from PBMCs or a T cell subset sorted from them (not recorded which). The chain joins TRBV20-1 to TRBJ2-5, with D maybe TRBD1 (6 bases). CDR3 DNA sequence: TGCAGTGCTAGAGAGCCGACAGGAGAGACCCAGTACTTC. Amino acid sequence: CSAREPTGETQYF.